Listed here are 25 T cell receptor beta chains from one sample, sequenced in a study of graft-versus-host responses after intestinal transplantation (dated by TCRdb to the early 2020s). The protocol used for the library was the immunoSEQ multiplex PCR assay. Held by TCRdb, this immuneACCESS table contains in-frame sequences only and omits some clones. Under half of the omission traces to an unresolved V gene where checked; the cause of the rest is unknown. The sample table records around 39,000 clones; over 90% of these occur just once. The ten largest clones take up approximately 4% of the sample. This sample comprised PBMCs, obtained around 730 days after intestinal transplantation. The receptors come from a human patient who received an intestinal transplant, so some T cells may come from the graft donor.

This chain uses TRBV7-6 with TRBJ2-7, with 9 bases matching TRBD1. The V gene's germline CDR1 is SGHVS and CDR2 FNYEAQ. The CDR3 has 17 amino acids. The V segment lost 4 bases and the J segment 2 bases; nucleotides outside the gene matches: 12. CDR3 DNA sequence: TGTGCCAGCAGCTCCCCCAGGACAGGGGAAGATGCCTACGAGCAGTACTTC. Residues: CASSSPRTGEDAYEQYF. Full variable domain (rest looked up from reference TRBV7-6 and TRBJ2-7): GAGVSQSPRYKVTKRGQDVALRCDPISGHVSLYWYRQALGQGPEFLTYFNYEAQQDKSGLPNDRFSAERPEGSISTLTIQRTEQRDSAMYRCASSSPRTGEDAYEQYFGPGTRLTVT.

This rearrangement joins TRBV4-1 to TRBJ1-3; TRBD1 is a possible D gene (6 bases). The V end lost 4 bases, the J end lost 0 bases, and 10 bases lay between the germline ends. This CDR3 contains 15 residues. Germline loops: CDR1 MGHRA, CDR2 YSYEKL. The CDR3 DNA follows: TGCGCCAGCAGCCGGGGGCGGAACTCTGGAAACACCATATATTTT. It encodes CASSRGRNSGNTIYF.

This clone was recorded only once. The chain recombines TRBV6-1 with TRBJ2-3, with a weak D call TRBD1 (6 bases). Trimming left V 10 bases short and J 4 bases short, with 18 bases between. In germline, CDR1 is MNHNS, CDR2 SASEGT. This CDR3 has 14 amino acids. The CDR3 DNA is TGTGCCACCCGGGACACCCGGGGATCAGATACGCAGTATTTT. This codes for CATRDTRGSDTQYF.

The chain's CDR3 is CASSSGRGRYQETQYF. DNA of the CDR3: TGCGCCAGCAGCTCGGGACGGGGACGGTACCAAGAGACCCAGTACTTC. The chain joins TRBV5-1 to TRBJ2-5; D is tentatively TRBD1 or TRBD2 (5 bases each). Germline CDR1 reads SGHRS; CDR2 reads YFSETQ. This CDR3 has 16 residues. The ends were cut back, 3 bases at V and 0 bases at J, with 15 bases in the middle.

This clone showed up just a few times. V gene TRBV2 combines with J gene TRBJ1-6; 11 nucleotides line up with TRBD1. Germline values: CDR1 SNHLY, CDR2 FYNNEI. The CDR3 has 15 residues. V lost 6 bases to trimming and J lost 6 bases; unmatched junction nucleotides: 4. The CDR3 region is CASRTGTGGNSPLHF. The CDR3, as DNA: TGTGCCAGCAGGACCGGGACAGGGGGTAATTCACCCCTCCACTTT. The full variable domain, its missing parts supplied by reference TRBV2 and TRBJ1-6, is EPEVTQTPSHQVTQMGQEVILRCVPISNHLYFYWYRQILGQKVEFLVSFYNNEISEKSEIFDDQFSVERPDGSNFTLKIRSTKLEDSAMYFCASRTGTGGNSPLHFGNGTRLTVT.

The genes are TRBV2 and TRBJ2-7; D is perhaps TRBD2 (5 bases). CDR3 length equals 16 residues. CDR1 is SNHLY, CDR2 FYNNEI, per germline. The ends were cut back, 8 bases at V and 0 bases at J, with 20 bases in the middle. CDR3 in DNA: TGTGCCAGCCTCCCATCCCAGCGGCGCACCTCCTACGAGCAGTACTTC. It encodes CASLPSQRRTSYEQYF.

The CDR3 coding sequence is TGTGCCAGCAGGAGAGGGACAGCAAAAAACATTCAGTACTTC. It specifies CASRRGTAKNIQYF. The chain couples TRBV5-6 to TRBJ2-4; 7 bases align to TRBD1. V was pared by 5 bases and J by 4 bases, with 6 bases of the junction left unmatched. This CDR3 contains 14 residues. In germline, CDR1 is SGHDT, CDR2 YYEEEE.

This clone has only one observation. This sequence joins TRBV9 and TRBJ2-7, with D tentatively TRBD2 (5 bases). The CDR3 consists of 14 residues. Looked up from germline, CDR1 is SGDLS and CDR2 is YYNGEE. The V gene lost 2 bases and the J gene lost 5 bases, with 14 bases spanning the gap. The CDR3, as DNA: TGTGCCAGCAGCGTGAGCCACTCGGGGAACGAGCAGTACTTC. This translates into CASSVSHSGNEQYF.

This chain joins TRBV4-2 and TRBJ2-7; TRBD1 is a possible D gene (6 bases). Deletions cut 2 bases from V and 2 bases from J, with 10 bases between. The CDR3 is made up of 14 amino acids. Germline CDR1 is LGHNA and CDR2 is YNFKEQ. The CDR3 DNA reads TGTGCCAGCAGCCAAACAGGGCAGCCCTACGAGCAGTACTTC. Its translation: CASSQTGQPYEQYF.

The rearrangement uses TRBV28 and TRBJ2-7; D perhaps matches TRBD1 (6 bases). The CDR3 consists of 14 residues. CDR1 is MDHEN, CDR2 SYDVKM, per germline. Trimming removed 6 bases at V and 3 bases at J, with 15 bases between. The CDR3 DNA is TGTGCCAGCAGGACTACAGGGACCCGCTACGAGCAGTACTTC. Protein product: CASRTTGTRYEQYF. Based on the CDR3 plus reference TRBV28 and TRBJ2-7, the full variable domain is DVKVTQSSRYLVKRTGEKVFLECVQDMDHENMFWYRQDPGLGLRLIYFSYDVKMKEKGDIPEGYSVSREKKERFSLILESASTNQTSMYLCASRTTGTRYEQYFGPGTRLTVT.

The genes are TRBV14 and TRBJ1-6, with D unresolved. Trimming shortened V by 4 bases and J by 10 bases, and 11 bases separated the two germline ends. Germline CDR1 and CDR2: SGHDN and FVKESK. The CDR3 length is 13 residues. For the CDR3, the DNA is TGTGCCAGCAGCCGTGCGGGAGGATCACCCCTCCACTTT. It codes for CASSRAGGSPLHF.

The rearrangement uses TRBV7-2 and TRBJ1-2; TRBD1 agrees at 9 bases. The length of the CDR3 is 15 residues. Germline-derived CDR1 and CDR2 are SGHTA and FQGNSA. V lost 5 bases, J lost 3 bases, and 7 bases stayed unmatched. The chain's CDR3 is CASSLGQGRYYGYTF. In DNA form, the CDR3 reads TGTGCCAGCAGCCTCGGACAGGGGCGGTACTATGGCTACACCTTC.

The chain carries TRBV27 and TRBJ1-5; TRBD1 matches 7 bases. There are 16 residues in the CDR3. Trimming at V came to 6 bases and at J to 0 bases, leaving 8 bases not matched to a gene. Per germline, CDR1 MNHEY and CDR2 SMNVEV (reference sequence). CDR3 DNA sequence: TGTGCCAGCAGCCCTACAGGGGCGTTTAGCAATCAGCCCCAGCATTTT. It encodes CASSPTGAFSNQPQHF.

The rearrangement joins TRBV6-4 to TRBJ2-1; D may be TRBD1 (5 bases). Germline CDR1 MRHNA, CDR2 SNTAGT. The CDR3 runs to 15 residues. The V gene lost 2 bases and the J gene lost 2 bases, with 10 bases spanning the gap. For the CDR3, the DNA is TGTGCCAGCAGTGACGGACAAAAAACCTACAATGAGCAGTTCTTC. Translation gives CASSDGQKTYNEQFF.

Here the CDR3 reads CASSLDVSFPGELFF. DNA of the CDR3: TGTGCCAGCAGCTTAGATGTCTCATTCCCCGGGGAGCTGTTTTTT. This sequence joins TRBV7-6 and TRBJ2-2; D ambiguous. V gave up 1 base and J gave up 6 bases, with 12 bases separating them. Germline CDR1 is SGHVS and CDR2 is FNYEAQ. The CDR3 is 15 residues long.

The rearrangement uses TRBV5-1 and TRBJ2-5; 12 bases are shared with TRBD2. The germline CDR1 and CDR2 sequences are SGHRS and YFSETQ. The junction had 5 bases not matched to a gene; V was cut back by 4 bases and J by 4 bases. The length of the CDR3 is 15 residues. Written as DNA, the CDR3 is TGCGCCAGCAGCAAGCTAGCGGGGGGGCCAGAGACCCAGTACTTC. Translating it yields CASSKLAGGPETQYF. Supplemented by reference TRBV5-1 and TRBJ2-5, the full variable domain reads KAGVTQTPRYLIKTRGQQVTLSCSPISGHRSVSWYQQTPGQGLQFLFEYFSETQRNKGNFPGRFSGRQFSNSRSEMNVSTLELGDSALYLCASSKLAGGPETQYFGPGTRLLVL.

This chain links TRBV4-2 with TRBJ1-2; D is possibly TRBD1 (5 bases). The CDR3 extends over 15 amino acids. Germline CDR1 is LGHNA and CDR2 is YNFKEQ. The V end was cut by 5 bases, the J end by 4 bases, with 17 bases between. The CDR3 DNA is TGTGCCAGCAGCATCGACAGCCCCAGAGGCTATGGCTACACCTTC. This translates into CASSIDSPRGYGYTF.

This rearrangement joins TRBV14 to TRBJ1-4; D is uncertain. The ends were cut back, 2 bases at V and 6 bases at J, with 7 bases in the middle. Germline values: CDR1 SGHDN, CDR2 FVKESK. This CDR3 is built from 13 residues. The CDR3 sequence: CASSQSDDEKLFF. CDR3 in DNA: TGTGCCAGCAGCCAATCAGACGATGAAAAACTGTTTTTT.

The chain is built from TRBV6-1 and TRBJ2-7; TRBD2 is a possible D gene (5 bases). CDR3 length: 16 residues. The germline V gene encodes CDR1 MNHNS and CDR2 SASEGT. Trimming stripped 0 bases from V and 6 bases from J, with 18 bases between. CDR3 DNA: TGTGCCAGCAGTGAAGCAGGGTCGGGGTCCGGCTTCGAGCAGTACTTC. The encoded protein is CASSEAGSGSGFEQYF.

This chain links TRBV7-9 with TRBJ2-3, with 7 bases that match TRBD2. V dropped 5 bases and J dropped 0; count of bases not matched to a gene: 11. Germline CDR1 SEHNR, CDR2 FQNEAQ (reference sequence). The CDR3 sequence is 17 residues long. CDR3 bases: TGTGCCAGCAGCAGACTAGCTGCGGATCCAAGCACAGATACGCAGTATTTT. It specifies CASSRLAADPSTDTQYF.

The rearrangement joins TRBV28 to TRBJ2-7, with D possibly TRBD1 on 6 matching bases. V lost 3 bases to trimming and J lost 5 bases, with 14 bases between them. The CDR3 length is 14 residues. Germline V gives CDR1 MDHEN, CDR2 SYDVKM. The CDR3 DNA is TGTGCCAGCAGTTTCTCAGGGGAATCGAACGAGCAGTACTTC. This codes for CASSFSGESNEQYF.

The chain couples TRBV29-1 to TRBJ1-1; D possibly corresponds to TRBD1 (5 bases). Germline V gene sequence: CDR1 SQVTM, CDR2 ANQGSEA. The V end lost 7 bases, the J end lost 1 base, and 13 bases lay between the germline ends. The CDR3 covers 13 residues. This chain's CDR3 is CSAPGGRNTEAFF. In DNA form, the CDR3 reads TGCAGCGCCCCCGGGGGGAGGAACACTGAAGCTTTCTTT.

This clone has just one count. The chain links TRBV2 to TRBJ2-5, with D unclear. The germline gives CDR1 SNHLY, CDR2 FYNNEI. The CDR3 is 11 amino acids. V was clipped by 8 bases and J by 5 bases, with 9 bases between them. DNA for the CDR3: TGTGCCAGCCGTCTTACGGAGACCCAGTACTTC. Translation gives CASRLTETQYF.

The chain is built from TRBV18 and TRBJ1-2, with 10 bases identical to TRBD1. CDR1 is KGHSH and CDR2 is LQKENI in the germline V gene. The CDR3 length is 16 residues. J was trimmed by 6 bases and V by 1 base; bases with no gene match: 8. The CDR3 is CASSPRDRGTGDGYTF. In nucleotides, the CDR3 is TGTGCCAGCTCACCACGGGACAGGGGCACCGGCGATGGCTACACCTTC.

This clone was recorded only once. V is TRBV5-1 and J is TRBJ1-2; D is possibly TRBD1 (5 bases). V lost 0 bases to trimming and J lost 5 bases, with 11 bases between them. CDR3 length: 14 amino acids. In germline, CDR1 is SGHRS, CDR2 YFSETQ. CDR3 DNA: TGCGCCAGCAGCTTGGTGGGGACTGCATATGGCTACACCTTC. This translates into CASSLVGTAYGYTF.